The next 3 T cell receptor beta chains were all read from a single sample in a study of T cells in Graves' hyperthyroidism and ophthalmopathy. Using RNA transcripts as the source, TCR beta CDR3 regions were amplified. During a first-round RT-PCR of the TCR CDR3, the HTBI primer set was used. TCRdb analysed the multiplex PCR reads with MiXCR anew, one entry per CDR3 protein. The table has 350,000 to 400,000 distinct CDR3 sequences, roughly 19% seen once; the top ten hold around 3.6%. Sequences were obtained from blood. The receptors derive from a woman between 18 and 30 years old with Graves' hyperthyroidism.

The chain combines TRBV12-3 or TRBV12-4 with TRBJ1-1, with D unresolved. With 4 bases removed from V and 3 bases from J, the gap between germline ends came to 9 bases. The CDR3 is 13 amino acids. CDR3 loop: CASSSTLHTEAFF. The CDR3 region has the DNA TGTGCCAGCAGTTCCACACTACACACTGAAGCTTTCTTT.

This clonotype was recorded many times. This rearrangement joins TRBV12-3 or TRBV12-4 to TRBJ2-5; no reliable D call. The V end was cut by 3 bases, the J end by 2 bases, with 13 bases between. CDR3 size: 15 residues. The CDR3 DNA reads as TGTGCCAGCAGTTTGGTGTTAGGGCTTCAAGAGACCCAGTACTTC. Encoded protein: CASSLVLGLQETQYF.

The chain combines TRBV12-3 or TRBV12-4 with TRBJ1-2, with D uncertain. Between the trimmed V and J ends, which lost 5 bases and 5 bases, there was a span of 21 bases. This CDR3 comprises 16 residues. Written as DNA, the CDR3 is TGTGCCAGCAGTGTAACTTCCAGCCATCTAAGTTATGGCTACACCTTC. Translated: CASSVTSSHLSYGYTF.